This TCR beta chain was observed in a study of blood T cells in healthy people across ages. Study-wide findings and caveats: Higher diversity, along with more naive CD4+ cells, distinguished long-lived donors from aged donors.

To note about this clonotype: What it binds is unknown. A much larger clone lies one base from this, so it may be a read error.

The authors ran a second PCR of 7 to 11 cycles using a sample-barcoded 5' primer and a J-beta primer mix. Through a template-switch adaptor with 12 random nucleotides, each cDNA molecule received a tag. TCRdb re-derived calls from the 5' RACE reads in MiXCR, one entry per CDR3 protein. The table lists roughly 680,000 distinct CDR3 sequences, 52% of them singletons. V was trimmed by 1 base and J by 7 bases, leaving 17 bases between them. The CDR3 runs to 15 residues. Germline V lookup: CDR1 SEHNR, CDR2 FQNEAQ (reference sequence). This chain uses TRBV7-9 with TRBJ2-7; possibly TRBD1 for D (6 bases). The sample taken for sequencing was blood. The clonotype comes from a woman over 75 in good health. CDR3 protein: CASSLGSGAYNEQYF. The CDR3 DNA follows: TGTGCCAGCAGCTTAGGGTCAGGGGCCTACAATGAGCAGTACTTC.